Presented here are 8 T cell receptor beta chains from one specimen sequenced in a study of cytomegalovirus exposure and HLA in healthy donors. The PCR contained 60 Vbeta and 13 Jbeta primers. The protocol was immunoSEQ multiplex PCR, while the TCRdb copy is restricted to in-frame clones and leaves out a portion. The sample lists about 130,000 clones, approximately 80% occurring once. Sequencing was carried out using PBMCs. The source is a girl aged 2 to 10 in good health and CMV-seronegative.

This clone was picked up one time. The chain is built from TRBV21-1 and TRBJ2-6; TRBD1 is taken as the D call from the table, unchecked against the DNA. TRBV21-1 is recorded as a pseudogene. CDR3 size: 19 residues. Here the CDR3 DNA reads TGTGCCAGCAGCAAAGCTTGGACAGGGGGCAATTCTGGGGCCAACGTCCTGACTTTC. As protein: CASSKAWTGGNSGANVLTF.

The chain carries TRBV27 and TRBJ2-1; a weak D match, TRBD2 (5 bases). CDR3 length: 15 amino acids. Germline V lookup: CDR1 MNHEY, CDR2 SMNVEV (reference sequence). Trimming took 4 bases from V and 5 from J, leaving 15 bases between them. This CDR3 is CASSSALGSNNEQFF. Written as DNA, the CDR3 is TGTGCCAGCAGTTCGGCCCTTGGGAGCAACAATGAGCAGTTCTTC.

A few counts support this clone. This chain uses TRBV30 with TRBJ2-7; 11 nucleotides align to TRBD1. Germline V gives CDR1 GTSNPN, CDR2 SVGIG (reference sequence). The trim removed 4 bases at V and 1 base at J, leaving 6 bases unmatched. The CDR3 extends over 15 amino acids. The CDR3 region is CAWTPDRGLSYEQYF. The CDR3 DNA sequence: TGTGCCTGGACCCCGGACAGGGGGCTTTCCTACGAGCAGTACTTC.

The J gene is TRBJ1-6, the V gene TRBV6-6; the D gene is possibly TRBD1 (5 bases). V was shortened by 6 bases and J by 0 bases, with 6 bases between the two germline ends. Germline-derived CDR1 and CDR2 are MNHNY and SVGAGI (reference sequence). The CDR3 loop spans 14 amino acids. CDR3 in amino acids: CASRTDSYNSPLHF. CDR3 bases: TGTGCCAGCAGGACAGACTCCTATAATTCACCCCTCCACTTT.

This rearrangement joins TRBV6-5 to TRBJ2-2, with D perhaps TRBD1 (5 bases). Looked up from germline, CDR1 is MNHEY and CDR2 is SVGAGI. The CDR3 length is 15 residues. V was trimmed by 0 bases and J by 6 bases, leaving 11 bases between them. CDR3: CASSYSSQGAGELFF. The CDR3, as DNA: TGTGCCAGCAGTTACTCGAGTCAGGGCGCCGGGGAGCTGTTTTTT.

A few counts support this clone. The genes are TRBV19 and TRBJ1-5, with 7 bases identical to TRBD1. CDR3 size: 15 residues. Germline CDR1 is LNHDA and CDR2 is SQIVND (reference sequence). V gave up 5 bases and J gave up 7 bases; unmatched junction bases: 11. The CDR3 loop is CASSYIQGRGQPQHF. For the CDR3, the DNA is TGTGCCAGTAGTTACATACAGGGGCGAGGACAGCCCCAGCATTTT.

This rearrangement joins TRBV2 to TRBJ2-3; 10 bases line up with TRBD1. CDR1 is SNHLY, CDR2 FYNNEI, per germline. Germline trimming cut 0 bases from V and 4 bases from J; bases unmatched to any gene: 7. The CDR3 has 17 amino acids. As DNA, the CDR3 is TGTGCCAGCAGTGAAGCCTACCGGGACAGGGGACCAGATACGCAGTATTTT. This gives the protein CASSEAYRDRGPDTQYF.

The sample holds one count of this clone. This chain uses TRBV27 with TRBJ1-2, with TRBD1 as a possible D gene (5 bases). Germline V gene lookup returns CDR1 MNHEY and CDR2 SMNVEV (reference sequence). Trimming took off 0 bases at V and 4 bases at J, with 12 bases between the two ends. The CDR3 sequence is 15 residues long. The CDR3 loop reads CASSLSITGGYGYTF. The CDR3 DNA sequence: TGTGCCAGCAGTTTATCGATCACCGGGGGCTATGGCTACACCTTC.